These 26 T cell receptor beta chains came from one sample sequenced in a study of Ad26.COV2.S vaccination and SARS-CoV-2 variants. Treatment noted: some 20 received Ad26.COV2.S at low or high dose, single or two shots; 5 received placebo; per-sample allocation not given. All samples were drawn on day 63, counting from the first vaccine or placebo injection. Data came from immunoSEQ multiplex PCR; TCRdb stores just in-frame clones and leaves some out. This sample has more than 300,000 clones, with about 88% found just once. The sample consisted of peripheral blood, taken in a trial of Ad26.COV2.S vaccine versus placebo. The receptors were gathered from a person aged 18-65 years who received the Ad26.COV2.S COVID-19 vaccine or a placebo.

The chain has TRBV4-2 and TRBJ2-7; D gene ambiguous. CDR1 is LGHNA and CDR2 is YNFKEQ in the germline V gene. The CDR3 covers 14 residues. Trimming left V 1 base short and J 0 bases short, with 7 bases between. The CDR3 spells CASSQALSSYEQYF. CDR3 nucleotide sequence: TGTGCCAGCAGCCAAGCGCTGAGCTCCTACGAGCAGTACTTC.

The J gene is TRBJ1-1, the V gene TRBV11-1, with 9 nucleotides matching TRBD1. Trimming removed 6 bases from V and 1 base from J; junction bases left unmatched: 6. This CDR3 is built from 15 residues. Germline V gives CDR1 SGHAT, CDR2 FQDESV (reference sequence). The CDR3 reads CASRKQGARNTEAFF. CDR3 bases: TGTGCCAGCAGGAAACAGGGGGCACGGAACACTGAAGCTTTCTTT.

The chain links TRBV6-6 to TRBJ1-5; 7 positions agree with TRBD1. V gave up 7 bases and J gave up 2 bases; unmatched junction bases: 8. From germline, CDR1 is MNHNY and CDR2 SVGAGI (reference sequence). This CDR3 has 15 amino acids. The CDR3 protein is CASIMQGGGNQPQHF. The CDR3 DNA reads as TGTGCCAGCATCATGCAGGGGGGGGGCAATCAGCCCCAGCATTTT.

The V call is TRBV7-2, the J call TRBJ2-1, with D unresolved. V gave up 0 bases and J gave up 10 bases, with 13 bases separating them. This CDR3 is 14 amino acids long. CDR1 and CDR2 from the germline V gene are SGHTA and FQGNSA. In nucleotides, the CDR3 is TGTGCCAGCAGCTTAGCGCCCCGGACGAGCGAGCAGTTCTTC. Translated: CASSLAPRTSEQFF.

The chain recombines TRBV7-9 with TRBJ2-5, with a tentative D call TRBD2 (6 bases). Per germline, CDR1 SEHNR and CDR2 FQNEAQ (reference sequence). The V gene lost 3 bases and the J gene lost 7 bases, with 15 bases spanning the gap. The CDR3 runs to 14 residues. The CDR3 DNA is TGTGCCAGCAGCTTTGCGGGATCTGGAGCGACCCAGTACTTC. It codes for CASSFAGSGATQYF.

The chain joins TRBV6-4 to TRBJ2-1; D unclear. Trimming removed 4 bases at V and 7 bases at J, with 11 bases between. The CDR3 totals 13 residues. CDR1 and CDR2 from the germline V gene are MRHNA and SNTAGT. The CDR3 here is CASSVGLGNEQFF. Written as DNA, the CDR3 is TGTGCCAGCAGTGTGGGTCTGGGGAATGAGCAGTTCTTC.

The V and J genes are TRBV10-1 and TRBJ2-7, with D uncertain. V was shortened by 4 bases and J by 0 bases, with 10 bases between the two germline ends. The germline gives CDR1 WNHNN, CDR2 SYGVQD (reference sequence). CDR3 length: 14 amino acids. CDR3 sequence: CASSARLSSYEQYF. DNA of the CDR3: TGCGCCAGCAGTGCCCGGCTGTCCTCCTACGAGCAGTACTTC.

This clone was seen more than once but under ten times. This chain joins TRBV28 and TRBJ2-7; D is unresolved. V was cut by 3 bases and J by 2 bases, with 5 bases left in between. This CDR3 region has 12 residues. Germline CDR1 MDHEN, CDR2 SYDVKM. CDR3 residues: CASSFPPYEQYF. The CDR3 DNA reads as TGTGCCAGCAGTTTCCCCCCCTACGAGCAGTACTTC.

V is TRBV28 and J is TRBJ2-2; no reliable D call. The CDR3 length is 17 residues. V lost 3 bases and J lost 0, with 14 bases in between. Germline V CDR1 and CDR2: MDHEN, SYDVKM. The CDR3: CASSLGFVTSNTGELFF. The CDR3 bases are TGTGCCAGCAGTTTGGGGTTTGTAACATCGAACACCGGGGAGCTGTTTTTT.

The V call is TRBV27, the J call TRBJ2-1, with D maybe TRBD2 (6 bases). The V gene lost 4 bases and the J gene lost 6 bases, with 10 bases spanning the gap. The CDR3 runs to 13 residues. Looked up from germline, CDR1 is MNHEY and CDR2 is SMNVEV (reference sequence). CDR3 residues: CASSWRETNEQFF. The CDR3, as DNA: TGTGCCAGCAGTTGGAGGGAAACCAATGAGCAGTTCTTC.

The J gene is TRBJ2-7, the V gene TRBV5-1, with unresolved D. The germline CDR1 and CDR2 sequences are SGHRS and YFSETQ. The germline V and J ends were trimmed by 5 bases and 2 bases, with 14 bases remaining between them. There are 14 residues in the CDR3. The CDR3 loop reads CASSPDPNTYEQYF. In DNA, the CDR3 is TGCGCCAGCAGTCCAGATCCGAACACCTACGAGCAGTACTTC.

The chain couples TRBV18 to TRBJ2-2; 7 bases fit TRBD1. J was trimmed by 6 bases and V by 2 bases; bases with no gene match: 9. This CDR3 has 16 residues. CDR1 is KGHSH, CDR2 LQKENI, per germline. The CDR3 is CASSPRQGKSAGELFF. The CDR3, as DNA: TGTGCCAGCTCACCAAGACAGGGAAAAAGCGCCGGGGAGCTGTTTTTT.

The gene calls are TRBV27 and TRBJ2-1, with 10 bases matching TRBD2. After removal of 0 bases from V and 2 bases from J, the junction contained 4 bases not matched to a gene. Per the germline V gene, CDR1 is MNHEY and CDR2 is SMNVEV (reference sequence). The CDR3 loop spans 17 amino acids. This CDR3 reads CASSLSSSGSAYNEQFF. CDR3 sequence (DNA): TGTGCCAGCAGTTTATCTTCTAGCGGGAGCGCCTACAATGAGCAGTTCTTC.

The genes are TRBV28 and TRBJ1-1; D not resolved. This CDR3 is 17 amino acids long. V was trimmed by 7 bases and J by 1 base, leaving 22 bases between them. The germline CDR1 and CDR2 sequences are MDHEN and SYDVKM. This CDR3 is CASTLSGARKGNTEAFF. Here the CDR3 DNA reads TGTGCCAGCACCCTATCCGGAGCCCGAAAGGGGAACACTGAAGCTTTCTTT. Using reference TRBV28 and TRBJ1-1 for the parts outside the CDR3, the full variable domain is DVKVTQSSRYLVKRTGEKVFLECVQDMDHENMFWYRQDPGLGLRLIYFSYDVKMKEKGDIPEGYSVSREKKERFSLILESASTNQTSMYLCASTLSGARKGNTEAFFGQGTRLTVV.

The chain recombines TRBV19 with TRBJ2-7; the D call may be TRBD1 or TRBD2 (5 bases each). Germline V lookup: CDR1 LNHDA, CDR2 SQIVND (reference sequence). The CDR3 is 16 residues long. The V end lost 4 bases, the J end lost 3 bases, and 19 bases lay between the germline ends. DNA for the CDR3: TGTGCCAGTAGTACAGAGAGGTCGGCGAGGGGCTACGAGCAGTACTTC. Encoded protein: CASSTERSARGYEQYF.

The chain couples TRBV6-6 to TRBJ2-7; maybe TRBD1 (6 bases). From germline, CDR1 is MNHNY and CDR2 SVGAGI (reference sequence). CDR3 length equals 15 residues. Trimming stripped 3 bases from V and 1 base from J, with 13 bases between. Here the CDR3 reads CASSYQGPTSYEQYF. The CDR3 bases are TGTGCCAGCAGTTATCAGGGGCCTACTTCCTACGAGCAGTACTTC.

This chain uses TRBV4-3 with TRBJ1-6; maybe TRBD1 (6 bases). The CDR3 sequence is 14 residues long. Germline-derived CDR1 and CDR2 are LGHNA and YSLEER. V shed 2 bases and J shed 7 bases, with 9 bases lying between them. The CDR3 reads CASSQNRVNSPLHF. Written as DNA, the CDR3 is TGCGCCAGCAGCCAAAACAGGGTGAATTCACCCCTCCACTTT.

The chain links TRBV5-5 to TRBJ2-7; D call uncertain. The CDR3 is 12 amino acids. Germline lookup yields CDR1 SGHKS and CDR2 YYEKEE (reference sequence). Trimming cost V 4 bases and J 4 bases, with 9 bases left between them. CDR3 DNA sequence: TGTGCCAGCAGCCGTGAAGGGTACGAGCAGTACTTC. As protein: CASSREGYEQYF.

The chain is built from TRBV27 and TRBJ2-7; 8 positions match TRBD2. This CDR3 has 17 residues. The V gene's germline CDR1 is MNHEY and CDR2 SMNVEV (reference sequence). With 0 bases clipped from V and 2 bases from J, the junction kept 9 bases outside the gene matches. The CDR3 DNA is TGTGCCAGCAGTTTATCGGGAATAGCGGGACGAACCTACGAGCAGTACTTC. This encodes CASSLSGIAGRTYEQYF.

This chain uses TRBV6-4 with TRBJ2-3; perhaps TRBD2 as D (6 bases). The CDR3 runs 15 residues. The germline V and J ends were trimmed by 5 bases and 2 bases, with 14 bases remaining between them. Looked up from germline, CDR1 is MRHNA and CDR2 is SNTAGT. The DNA of the CDR3 is TGTGCCAGCAGTCGGACTACTACAACCACAGATACGCAGTATTTT. Translated, it gives CASSRTTTTTDTQYF.

The genes are TRBV18 and TRBJ1-5, with TRBD1 identical over 9 bases. The CDR3 is 15 residues long. Germline V CDR1 and CDR2: KGHSH, LQKENI. Trimming at V came to 6 bases and at J to 1 base, leaving 4 bases not matched to a gene. The DNA of the CDR3 is TGTGCCAGCTCCCCAGACAGGGGGAGCAATCAGCCCCAGCATTTT. It translates to CASSPDRGSNQPQHF.

V and J are TRBV6-1 and TRBJ1-5; 8 bases are a match to TRBD1. With 2 bases clipped from V and 6 bases from J, the junction kept 6 bases outside the gene matches. The length of the CDR3 is 15 residues. From germline, CDR1 is MNHNS and CDR2 SASEGT. The CDR3 DNA sequence: TGTGCCAGCAGTGAAAGGGGACAGGTCATTCAGCCCCAGCATTTT. It encodes CASSERGQVIQPQHF.

J is TRBJ2-1 and V is TRBV7-3; 12 positions match TRBD2. CDR3 length equals 17 residues. J was trimmed by 2 bases and V by 2 bases; bases with no gene match: 4. Germline V gene data show CDR1 as SGHTA and CDR2 as FQGTGA. In DNA, the CDR3 is TGTGCCAGCAGCTTATCTACTAGCGGGAGGCCCTACAATGAGCAGTTCTTC. This sequence encodes CASSLSTSGRPYNEQFF. The full variable domain, with the rest looked up from reference TRBV7-3 and TRBJ2-1, is GAGVSQTPSNKVTEKGKYVELRCDPISGHTALYWYRQSLGQGPEFLIYFQGTGAADDSGLPNDRFFAVRPEGSVSTLKIQRTERGDSAVYLCASSLSTSGRPYNEQFFGPGTRLTVL.

The rearrangement uses TRBV24-1 and TRBJ1-6, with a weak D call TRBD1 (5 bases). The CDR3 has 22 residues. Germline lookup yields CDR1 KGHDR and CDR2 SFDVKD. V was shortened by 4 bases and J by 2 bases, with 29 bases between the two germline ends. DNA of the CDR3: TGTGCCACCAGTGACCCTCCACATCCACGGGACGGGCAATACCCCTATAATTCACCCCTCCACTTT. Its protein product is CATSDPPHPRDGQYPYNSPLHF.

This chain connects TRBV9 to TRBJ1-1; D gene unclear. Germline CDR1 reads SGDLS; CDR2 reads YYNGEE. The CDR3 runs to 14 residues. V dropped 1 base and J dropped 3 bases, with 10 bases sitting between them. The CDR3, as DNA: TGTGCCAGCAGCGTAAACCACGGGGACACTGAAGCTTTCTTT. Its protein product is CASSVNHGDTEAFF.

J is TRBJ2-1 and V is TRBV14, with D perhaps TRBD2 (5 bases). This CDR3 spans 15 amino acids. With 4 bases removed from V and 3 bases from J, the gap between germline ends came to 13 bases. The germline V gene has CDR1 SGHDN and CDR2 FVKESK. CDR3 protein: CASSLRGQIYNEQFF. In nucleotides, the CDR3 is TGTGCCAGCAGCCTGCGAGGGCAAATCTACAATGAGCAGTTCTTC. The entire variable domain, with the rest obtained from reference TRBV14 and TRBJ2-1, is as follows: EAGVTQFPSHSVIEKGQTVTLRCDPISGHDNLYWYRRVMGKEIKFLLHFVKESKQDESGMPNNRFLAERTGGTYSTLKVQPAELEDSGVYFCASSLRGQIYNEQFFGPGTRLTVL.